A single sample is the source of the 24 T cell receptor beta chains below, sequenced in a study of blood T cell repertoires in COVID-19. TCRdb keeps only in-frame clones here, not all; method: immunoSEQ multiplex PCR. The sample has some 100,000 clones; 70% to 80% are singletons. The specimen sequenced was peripheral blood. Every receptor here comes from a man between 65 and 85 years old with active or convalescent COVID-19.

The CDR3 is CAWSGGQDTDTQYF. DNA of the CDR3: TGTGCCTGGAGTGGGGGACAGGACACAGATACGCAGTATTTT. The chain couples TRBV30 to TRBJ2-3, with 8 positions matching TRBD1. CDR1 is GTSNPN, CDR2 SVGIG, per germline (reference sequence). V shed 1 base, J shed 2 bases, and the junction held 2 bases outside the gene matches. The CDR3 has 14 amino acids.

The chain combines TRBV19 with TRBJ2-3; tentatively, D is TRBD2 (5 bases). CDR1 and CDR2 from the germline V gene are LNHDA and SQIVND (reference sequence). Trimming removed 0 bases at V and 6 bases at J, with 19 bases between. CDR3 length equals 17 residues. CDR3 region: CASSIELVGSYADTQYF. CDR3 in DNA: TGTGCCAGTAGTATAGAACTAGTCGGATCATATGCGGATACGCAGTATTTT.

The sample holds one count of this clone. This chain links TRBV30 with TRBJ1-6, with D possibly matching TRBD1 (5 bases). With 4 bases removed from V and 2 bases from J, the gap between germline ends came to 9 bases. The length of the CDR3 is 14 residues. Germline assignment: CDR1 GTSNPN and CDR2 SVGIG (reference sequence). CDR3 protein: CAWIRQTYNSPLHF. As DNA, the CDR3 is TGTGCCTGGATAAGACAGACCTATAATTCACCCCTCCACTTT.

This clone was recorded a few times. The V and J genes are TRBV7-3 and TRBJ2-1; 8 positions agree with TRBD1. The V and J ends lost 3 bases and 6 bases, in that order; junction bases with no gene match: 1. Germline lookup yields CDR1 SGHTA and CDR2 FQGTGA. The length of the CDR3 is 13 residues. CDR3 region: CASSLDRANEQFF. CDR3 in DNA: TGTGCCAGCAGCTTGGACAGGGCCAATGAGCAGTTCTTC.

The chain employs TRBV27 and TRBJ1-1; no clear D. V lost 6 bases, J lost 6 bases, and 14 bases lay in between. The CDR3 has 13 amino acids. Germline assignment: CDR1 MNHEY and CDR2 SMNVEV (reference sequence). The CDR3 here is CASSRIGIAEAFF. In nucleotides, the CDR3 is TGTGCCAGCAGCAGGATCGGGATCGCTGAAGCTTTCTTT.

This sequence joins TRBV7-6 and TRBJ2-1, with TRBD1 identical over 9 bases. This CDR3 has 14 amino acids. In germline, CDR1 is SGHVS, CDR2 FNYEAQ. The junction had 4 bases not matched to a gene; V was cut back by 1 base and J by 9 bases. The CDR3 loop reads CASSLGTGAREQFF. The CDR3 nucleotides are TGTGCCAGCAGCTTAGGGACAGGGGCTCGTGAGCAGTTCTTC.

The chain uses TRBV6-5 and TRBJ2-3, with 11 bases that match TRBD2. The V gene's germline CDR1 is MNHEY and CDR2 SVGAGI. This CDR3 region has 15 residues. J gave up 2 bases and V 6 bases, and 4 bases lay outside the gene matches. The CDR3 nucleotides are TGTGCCAGCAGGCTAGCGGGGGGCAACACAGATACGCAGTATTTT. The encoded protein is CASRLAGGNTDTQYF.

V is TRBV3-1 (or the pseudogene TRBV3-2) and J is TRBJ2-7, with D perhaps TRBD2 (6 bases). Per germline, CDR1 LGHDT and CDR2 YNNKEL (reference sequence). V was clipped by 0 bases and J by 0 bases, with 12 bases between them. The CDR3 is made up of 16 amino acids. The CDR3 loop reads CASSQDLATISYEQYF. The DNA of the CDR3 is TGTGCCAGCAGCCAAGATCTAGCGACAATCTCCTACGAGCAGTACTTC.

This clone was counted between two and nine times. Different DNA sequences within this sample yield the same CDR3. The CDR3 here is CASSLGGNTEAFF. The CDR3 nucleotides are TGTGCCAGCAGCCTAGGGGGCAACACTGAAGCTTTCTTT. This sequence joins TRBV11-3 and TRBJ1-1; TRBD1 matches at 7 bases. CDR1 and CDR2 from the germline V gene are SGHNT and YENEEA. Losses at the gene ends were 5 bases for V and 2 bases for J; bases not matched to a gene: 2. The CDR3 runs 13 residues.

The gene calls are TRBV12-3 or TRBV12-4 and TRBJ1-2; D remains unclear. V lost 7 bases, J lost 8 bases, and 14 bases lay in between. The length of the CDR3 is 12 residues. CDR3 coding DNA: TGTGCCAGCACCCGTCGTGTGGGCGGCTACACCTTC. Residues: CASTRRVGGYTF.

This chain links TRBV5-6 with TRBJ2-3, with TRBD2 identical over 13 bases. Per the germline V gene, CDR1 is SGHDT and CDR2 is YYEEEE. The J segment lost 2 bases and the V segment lost 3 bases, leaving 3 bases of the junction unmatched. This CDR3 region has 16 residues. The CDR3, as DNA: TGTGCCAGCAGCTCTGGGACTAGCGGGGACACAGATACGCAGTATTTT. This translates into CASSSGTSGDTDTQYF. Full variable domain (missing parts from reference TRBV5-6 and TRBJ2-3): DAGVTQSPTHLIKTRGQQVTLRCSPKSGHDTVSWYQQALGQGPQFIFQYYEEEERQRGNFPDRFSGHQFPNYSSELNVNALLLGDSALYLCASSSGTSGDTDTQYFGPGTRLTVL.

The rearrangement joins TRBV5-6 to TRBJ2-5, with TRBD1 as a possible D gene (7 bases). Trimming removed 3 bases at V and 5 bases at J, with 14 bases between. CDR3 length: 14 amino acids. Germline values: CDR1 SGHDT, CDR2 YYEEEE. Here the CDR3 DNA reads TGTGCCAGCAGCTCGCCCAGGGGGGAGGAGACCCAGTACTTC. It encodes CASSSPRGEETQYF.

There are a few counts of this clone. The junction does not match germline at one end; this may be a read error. The chain is built from TRBV7-2 and TRBJ2-7; weak D call: TRBD2 (5 bases). CDR1 SGHTA and CDR2 FQGNSA come from the germline V gene. The CDR3 loop spans 13 amino acids. CDR3 bases: TGTGCCAGCAGCTTAGTCCGGGTGGGGAGCTCGGCCTTC. It specifies CASSLVRVGSSAF. Drawing the rest from reference TRBV7-2 and TRBJ2-7, the complete variable domain is GAGVSQSPSNKVTEKGKDVELRCDPISGHTALYWYRQSLGQGLEFLIYFQGNSAPDKSGLPSDRFSAERTGGSVSTLTIQRTQQEDSAVYLCASSLVRVGSSAFGPGTRLTVT.

This chain joins TRBV9 and TRBJ1-5; 7 bases map to TRBD1. This CDR3 is built from 15 residues. The germline V gene encodes CDR1 SGDLS and CDR2 YYNGEE. Trimming at V came to 4 bases and at J to 8 bases, leaving 12 bases not matched to a gene. As DNA, the CDR3 is TGTGCCAGCAGCCAAGGCGAGGGGGCAGGGGAGCCCCAGCATTTT. It is translated as CASSQGEGAGEPQHF.

This chain links TRBV9 with TRBJ1-3, with TRBD1 as a possible D gene (5 bases). Germline CDR1 SGDLS, CDR2 YYNGEE. The CDR3 contains 15 residues. V dropped 3 bases and J dropped 2 bases, with 12 bases sitting between them. CDR3 DNA: TGTGCCAGCAGCGGAGGGGAGGGGACTGGAAACACCATATATTTT. It encodes CASSGGEGTGNTIYF.

CDR3 coding DNA: TGTGCCAGCCCCGCAGCGGGGGGGCATCATGAGCAGTTCTTC. Translated, it gives CASPAAGGHHEQFF. V is TRBV6-5 and J is TRBJ2-1, with TRBD2 matching 10 bases. CDR1 and CDR2 (germline): MNHEY, SVGAGI. The V segment lost 8 bases and the J segment 8 bases; nucleotides outside the gene matches: 9. The CDR3 spans 14 residues.

This chain uses TRBV4-2 with TRBJ2-2; TRBD2 matches at 11 bases. V lost 2 bases to trimming and J lost 4 bases; unmatched junction nucleotides: 3. This CDR3 comprises 16 residues. Germline CDR1 is LGHNA and CDR2 is YNFKEQ. The CDR3 sequence is CASSQWGTSGTGELFF. In DNA, the CDR3 is TGTGCCAGCAGCCAATGGGGGACTAGCGGCACCGGGGAGCTGTTTTTT.

The chain combines TRBV14 with TRBJ2-1; 7 bases are a match to TRBD2. This CDR3 spans 16 amino acids. Losses at the gene ends were 1 base for V and 4 bases for J; bases not matched to a gene: 7. CDR1 SGHDN and CDR2 FVKESK come from the germline V gene. CDR3 sequence: CASSQVLTSAYNEQFF. CDR3 in DNA: TGTGCCAGCAGCCAAGTTTTAACTAGCGCTTACAATGAGCAGTTCTTC.

This clone was picked up one time. The rearrangement joins TRBV4-2 to TRBJ1-6, with D unclear. Trimming removed 6 bases at V and 7 bases at J, with 10 bases between. Germline V gives CDR1 LGHNA, CDR2 YNFKEQ. This CDR3 has 13 amino acids. The CDR3 is CASSFGWNSPLHF. CDR3 in DNA: TGTGCCAGCAGTTTCGGGTGGAATTCACCCCTCCACTTT.

The V and J genes are TRBV4-3 and TRBJ1-2; no firm D call. V shed 4 bases and J shed 7 bases, with 13 bases lying between them. CDR1 is LGHNA, CDR2 YSLEER, per germline. CDR3 length: 13 residues. The DNA for the CDR3 is TGCGCCAGCAGCCCCGGGTTAAGAAGTGGCTACACCTTC. Encoded protein: CASSPGLRSGYTF.

The V call is TRBV5-6, the J call TRBJ2-7, with TRBD1 as a possible D gene (6 bases). The germline V gene has CDR1 SGHDT and CDR2 YYEEEE. The CDR3 sequence is 14 residues long. Trimming removed 2 bases from V and 3 bases from J, with 12 bases in between. The CDR3 coding sequence is TGTGCCAGCAGCTTTGGACAGTCCTTCTACGAGCAGTACTTC. Protein product: CASSFGQSFYEQYF.

This chain links TRBV5-1 with TRBJ2-7; 8 bases fit TRBD1. V was clipped by 2 bases and J by 1 base; unmatched bases: 11. Germline loops: CDR1 SGHRS, CDR2 YFSETQ. CDR3 length: 17 amino acids. The CDR3 DNA reads TGCGCCAGCAGCTTATCCCTACCCGGGACAGGTTCCTACGAGCAGTACTTC. This encodes CASSLSLPGTGSYEQYF.

The V call is TRBV7-2, the J call TRBJ1-4; possibly TRBD1 for D (5 bases). This CDR3 has 15 amino acids. Per germline, CDR1 SGHTA and CDR2 FQGNSA. V gave up 2 bases and J gave up 2 bases, with 9 bases separating them. The CDR3 DNA is TGTGCCAGCAGCTTATATCACAGGACTAATGAAAAACTGTTTTTT. Residues: CASSLYHRTNEKLFF.

This clone was counted once. The gene calls are TRBV4-3 and TRBJ2-2; 7 nucleotides match TRBD1. CDR1 is LGHNA, CDR2 YSLEER, per germline. J gave up 5 bases and V 0 bases, and 6 bases lay outside the gene matches. The CDR3 has 16 residues. Here the CDR3 reads CASSQDDRAVTGELFF. Written as DNA, the CDR3 is TGCGCCAGCAGCCAAGACGACAGGGCGGTGACCGGGGAGCTGTTTTTT.